This T cell receptor (beta chain) was profiled in a study of response to subunit inactivated influenza vaccine. TCRdb re-called the RT-PCR reads through MiXCR, storing one row per CDR3 protein. The top ten clones hold around 6.5% of a sample with roughly 700,000 distinct CDR3 sequences, 14% of them seen once. Overall study results and limits: T cells newly recruited by each seasonal influenza vaccination are few, the authors suggested.

As for this clonotype: Antigen unknown.

The sequence derives from a man aged 50-59 years who received an inactivated influenza vaccine. Specimen: PBMCs from blood, collected around two weeks before vaccination.

CDR3 in amino acids: CASRSGRDYNEQFF. The DNA for the CDR3 is TGTGCCAGCAGGAGCGGGAGAGACTACAATGAGCAGTTCTTC. The chain has TRBV12-3 or TRBV12-4 and TRBJ2-1; TRBD2 aligns across 8 bases. Trimming removed 6 bases from V and 3 bases from J; junction bases left unmatched: 4. The CDR3 is made up of 14 amino acids.